Listed here is a single TCR beta chain. In the PCR, 60 Vbeta and 13 Jbeta primers were used. Sequencing used immunoSEQ multiplex PCR; TCRdb keeps in-frame clones, though not all of them. The repertoire holds under 65,000 clones, with 82% as singletons. This sample is part of a study of cytomegalovirus exposure and HLA in healthy donors. The germline V gene encodes CDR1 PRHDT and CDR2 FYEKMQ (reference sequence). The V and J ends lost 4 bases and 1 base respectively, with 18 bases between them. This CDR3 contains 17 residues. V is TRBV13 and J is TRBJ2-3, with D maybe TRBD2 (5 bases). Sequenced sample: PBMCs. This sequence originates from a woman younger than 30 in good health and CMV-seronegative. CDR3 in amino acids: CASSSASSSYGTDTQYF. As DNA, the CDR3 is TGTGCCAGCAGCTCAGCCAGCTCTAGCTATGGCACAGATACGCAGTATTTT.